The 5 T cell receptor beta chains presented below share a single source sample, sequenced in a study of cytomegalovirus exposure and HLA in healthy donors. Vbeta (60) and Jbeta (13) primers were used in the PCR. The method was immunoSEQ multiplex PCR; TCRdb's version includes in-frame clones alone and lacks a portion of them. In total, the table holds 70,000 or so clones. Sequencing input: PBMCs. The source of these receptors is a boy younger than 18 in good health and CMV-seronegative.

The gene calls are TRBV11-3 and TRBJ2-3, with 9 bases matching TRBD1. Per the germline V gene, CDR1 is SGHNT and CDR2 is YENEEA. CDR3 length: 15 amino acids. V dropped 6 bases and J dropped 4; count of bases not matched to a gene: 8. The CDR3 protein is CASSLGTGRADTQYF. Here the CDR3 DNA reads TGTGCCAGCAGTCTCGGGACAGGGAGAGCAGATACGCAGTATTTT. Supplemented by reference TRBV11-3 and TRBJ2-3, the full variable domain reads EAGVVQSPRYKIIEKKQPVAFWCNPISGHNTLYWYLQNLGQGPELLIRYENEEAVDDSQLPKDRFSAERLKGVDSTLKIQPAELGDSAVYLCASSLGTGRADTQYFGPGTRLTVL.

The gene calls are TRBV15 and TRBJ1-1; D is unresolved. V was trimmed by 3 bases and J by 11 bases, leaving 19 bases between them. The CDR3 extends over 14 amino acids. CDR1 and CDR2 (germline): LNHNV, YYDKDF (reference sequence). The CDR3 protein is CATSREAQVRLAFF. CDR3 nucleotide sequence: TGTGCCACCAGCAGGGAGGCCCAGGTCCGGCTGGCTTTCTTT.

The CDR3 loop reads CASSVEGRSTGELFF. DNA of the CDR3: TGTGCCAGCAGCGTAGAAGGTCGGAGCACCGGGGAGCTGTTTTTT. The chain has TRBV9 and TRBJ2-2; D unclear. The CDR3 runs to 15 residues. V shed 0 bases and J shed 4 bases, with 10 bases lying between them. The germline V gene has CDR1 SGDLS and CDR2 YYNGEE.

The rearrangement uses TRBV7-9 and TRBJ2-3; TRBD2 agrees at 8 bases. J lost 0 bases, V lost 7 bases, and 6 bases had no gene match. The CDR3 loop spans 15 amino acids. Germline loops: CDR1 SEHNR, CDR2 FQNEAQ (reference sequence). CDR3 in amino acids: CASTTGGSSTDTQYF. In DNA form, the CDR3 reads TGTGCCAGCACCACGGGGGGGTCTAGCACAGATACGCAGTATTTT.

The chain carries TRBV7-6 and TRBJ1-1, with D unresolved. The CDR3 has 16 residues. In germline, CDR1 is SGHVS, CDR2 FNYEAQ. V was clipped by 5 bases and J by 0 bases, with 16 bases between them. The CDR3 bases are TGTGCCAGCAGCCCCTGGGCTGTACTGGTGAACACTGAAGCTTTCTTT. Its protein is CASSPWAVLVNTEAFF.